The rows below give T cell receptor beta chains drawn from one sample of a study of neurological immune-mediated disorders. MiXCR, run by TCRdb on the 5' RACE reads, gives a single entry per CDR3 protein. The sample includes more than 75,000 distinct CDR3 sequences, about 5% of them seen just once. What was sequenced was PBMCs. The source of these receptors is a woman aged 30 to 39 with multiple sclerosis. Each CDR3 is given with its conserved first and last residue. D genes are given only for firm matches. Expanded clones are given a class, and other clones once, few, many or no size at all.

cdr3_nt | cdr3_aa | j_call | clone_size | d_call | v_call
TGTGCCAGCAGCCAAGGGGGGCCGGGGAACACCGGGGAGCTGTTTTTT | CASSQGGPGNTGELFF | TRBJ2-2 | many | - | TRBV3-1
TGCAGTGCTAGAGCGGGACAGCTTAATGAAAAACTGTTTTTT | CSARAGQLNEKLFF | TRBJ1-4 | few | TRBD1 | TRBV20-1
TGCGCCAGCAGCGTCCCCTTTGGGACAGCTGGACTAGCGGGTCGGGGTTCCGGGGAGCTGTTTTTT | CASSVPFGTAGLAGRGSGELFF | TRBJ2-2 | many | TRBD2 | TRBV5-1
TGTGCCAGCAGTTCCCTAAGTTCCTTGGGGTCGGGCGAGCAGTACTTC | CASSSLSSLGSGEQYF | TRBJ2-7 | once | - | TRBV6-5
TGCAGTGCTACCCGGGAGGTCCTTAATCCGGATACGCAGTATTTT | CSATREVLNPDTQYF | TRBJ2-3 | many | TRBD2 | TRBV20-1
TGTGCCAGCAGCGTGAGCGGGAGTAGGGTAAATGAGCAGTTCTTC | CASSVSGSRVNEQFF | TRBJ2-1 | few | TRBD2 | TRBV9
TGTGCCAGCAGCTTGACCGGGACGGGGCAAGAAGCTTTCTTT | CASSLTGTGQEAFF | TRBJ1-1 | many | - | TRBV7-8
TGCAGTGCTTTCGATGCGGGGGAAAAGGGAAATGAGCAGTTCTTC | CSAFDAGEKGNEQFF | TRBJ2-1 | many | TRBD2 | TRBV20-1
TGCAGTGCAAGACGGGGACAGCAGAGCTCCTATAATTCACCCCTCCACTTT | CSARRGQQSSYNSPLHF | TRBJ1-6 | many | TRBD1 | TRBV20-1
TGCAGTGCTAGAGACAGCCGACAGGGGTTTGTTGAGCAGTTCTTC | CSARDSRQGFVEQFF | TRBJ2-1 | many | TRBD1 | TRBV20-1
TGTGCCACCAGTGATAATAGGGTTCAGGATACGCAGTATTTT | CATSDNRVQDTQYF | TRBJ2-3 | few | - | TRBV24-1
TGTGCCAGCAGTGGTCTAACAGGGGGCCCCTCCTACGAGCAGTACTTC | CASSGLTGGPSYEQYF | TRBJ2-7 | many | TRBD1 | TRBV28
TGTGCCAGCAGTTTAACGGCGAGCGCTGAAGCTTTCTTT | CASSLTASAEAFF | TRBJ1-1 | few | - | TRBV27
TGTGCCAGCAGGACAGGTTACTCCTATAATTCACCCCTCCACTTT | CASRTGYSYNSPLHF | TRBJ1-6 | many | - | TRBV28
TGCAGTGCCCAATCCGGGACTTTCTACGAGCAGTACTTC | CSAQSGTFYEQYF | TRBJ2-7 | many | - | TRBV20-1
TGCGCCAGCAGCTTGGAGGCCGGGGTTGGCGGACAGACCCAGTACTTC | CASSLEAGVGGQTQYF | TRBJ2-5 | many | - | TRBV5-1
TGCAGTGCTAGTTTGGTGGGGGCCGATGAAAAACTTTTTTTT | CSASLVGADEKLFF | TRBJ1-4 | - | - | TRBV20-1
TGTGCCAGCAGACCGGGACAGGTGACTAACTATGGCTACACCTTC | CASRPGQVTNYGYTF | TRBJ1-2 | many | TRBD1 | TRBV28
TGTGCCAGCAGCGCGGGACGCTGGTATGGCTACACCTTC | CASSAGRWYGYTF | TRBJ1-2 | few | - | TRBV7-8
TGCGCCAGCAGCCGCATTAGAACAGGGGAACAAGAGACCCAGTACTTC | CASSRIRTGEQETQYF | TRBJ2-5 | - | TRBD1 | TRBV5-1
TGTGCCAGCAGTTACTCAGGGATGGCAGATACGCAGTATTTT | CASSYSGMADTQYF | TRBJ2-3 | many | - | TRBV6-6
TGTGCCACCCGGACAGGTAGGAGCGGGAGCCGCAATGAGCAGTTCTTC | CATRTGRSGSRNEQFF | TRBJ2-1 | many | - | TRBV10-3
TGCAGTGCCCTCCAAAAATACAGGGCCTACTCTGGAAACACCATATATTTT | CSALQKYRAYSGNTIYF | TRBJ1-3 | many | - | TRBV20-1
TGCGCCAGCAGGGCTCTCGGGACGACCGGGGAGCTGTTTTTT | CASRALGTTGELFF | TRBJ2-2 | many | - | TRBV5-1
TGCAGTGTGGGAGGGGGGGAGACGGGGACTGAAGCTTTCTTT | CSVGGGETGTEAFF | TRBJ1-1 | many | - | TRBV20-1
TGTGCCAGCAGTTTAGGGGGGGCTTCACCCCTCCACTTT | CASSLGGASPLHF | TRBJ1-6 | many | - | TRBV28